This T cell receptor (beta chain) is from a study of PD-L1 blockade in urothelial cancer. Indicated time point: peripheral blood 6 weeks after treatment start. Profiling relied on immunoSEQ multiplex PCR, and the TCRdb table lists in-frame clones only, not all of them. Here the sample spans around 110,000 clones, around nine tenths being singletons. The sequence was obtained from a man aged 60 to 75 with urothelial cancer. The sequences come from PBMCs, collected around atezolizumab (anti-PD-L1) treatment.

In nucleotides, the CDR3 is TGCAGTGCTAGAGCGAGGAGGGAGCAGTACTTC. Its translation is CSARARREQYF. The chain has TRBV20-1 and TRBJ2-7, with D tentatively TRBD2 (5 bases). The CDR3 length is 11 residues. The germline gives CDR1 DFQATT, CDR2 SNEGSKA (reference sequence). V shed 1 base and J shed 7 bases, with 8 bases lying between them.